These T cell receptor beta chains were read from a single sample in a study of T cell responses to AZD1222 COVID-19 vaccine. Generated by immunoSEQ multiplex PCR, the TCRdb table keeps only in-frame clones and is missing some. The table has under 170,000 clones, around 90% seen once. Specimen: peripheral blood, collected 28 days after the second AZD1222 dose. These receptors originate from an adult who received the AZD1222 COVID-19 vaccine. Both conserved end residues are part of each CDR3. D genes are given only for firm matches. A row's size may be missing; if present it is once, few, many or a size class.

clone_size j_call d_call v_call cdr3_aa cdr3_nt
NA TRBJ2-1 NA TRBV28 CASSYGVIASDNEQFF TGTGCCAGCAGTTACGGAGTGATTGCGAGCGACAATGAGCAGTTCTTC
NA TRBJ2-2 TRBD2 TRBV27 CASSFTSETTGELFF TGTGCCAGCAGTTTTACTAGCGAGACCACCGGGGAGCTGTTTTTT
NA TRBJ2-1 TRBD2 TRBV7-2 CASSSIAGGANEQFF TGTGCCAGCAGCTCGATAGCGGGAGGGGCCAATGAGCAGTTCTTC
NA TRBJ2-5 NA TRBV28 CASSGGATQETQYF TGTGCCAGCAGTGGAGGGGCGACACAAGAGACCCAGTACTTC
NA TRBJ2-2 TRBD2 TRBV27 CASRRTSGSGGELFF TGTGCCAGCAGGAGGACTAGCGGTTCGGGCGGGGAGCTGTTTTTT
NA TRBJ2-5 NA TRBV5-1 CASSFVGLTGRVETQYF TGCGCCAGCAGCTTCGTGGGTCTGACAGGCCGCGTTGAGACCCAGTACTTC
once TRBJ2-3 NA TRBV29-1 CSVGRVLVKDTQYF TGCAGCGTTGGCCGGGTTCTCGTTAAGGATACGCAGTATTTT
few TRBJ2-1 TRBD2 TRBV6-5 CASRFSGSSYNEQFF TGTGCCAGCAGATTTAGCGGGAGCTCCTACAATGAGCAGTTCTTC
NA TRBJ2-2 NA TRBV4-1 CASSDTGELFF TGCGCCAGCAGCGACACCGGGGAGCTGTTTTTT
NA TRBJ2-7 NA TRBV28 CASTLGVNEQYF TGTGCCAGCACCCTGGGCGTAAACGAGCAGTACTTC
NA TRBJ1-3 NA TRBV27 CASSLSGGNTIYF TGTGCCAGCAGTTTATCAGGGGGGAACACCATATATTTT
NA TRBJ1-1 NA TRBV30 CAWSVAGTEAFF TGTGCCTGGAGTGTTGCGGGCACTGAAGCTTTCTTT
NA TRBJ2-5 NA TRBV3-1/TRBV3-2 CASSFGLVQETQYF TGTGCCAGCAGCTTCGGACTCGTTCAAGAGACCCAGTACTTC
NA TRBJ1-2 NA TRBV6-5 CASSYGRHGYGYTF TGTGCCAGCAGTTACGGCAGGCACGGCTATGGCTACACCTTC
NA TRBJ1-1 NA TRBV13 CASSFRVQNTEAFF TGTGCCAGCAGCTTTAGGGTACAGAACACTGAAGCTTTCTTT
NA TRBJ1-4 TRBD1 TRBV19 CASSGTGEKLFF TGTGCCAGTAGCGGGACAGGGGAAAAACTGTTTTTT
NA TRBJ2-1 TRBD1 TRBV11-1 CASSSTGGPYNEQFF TGTGCCAGCAGCTCAACAGGGGGCCCCTACAATGAGCAGTTCTTC
NA TRBJ2-7 TRBD1 TRBV4-1 CASSQEARDRGYEQYF TGCGCCAGCAGCCAAGAGGCCCGGGACAGGGGGTACGAGCAGTACTTC
once TRBJ1-3 NA TRBV11-3 CASSLQQGSSGNTIYF TGTGCCAGCAGCCTGCAACAGGGAAGCTCTGGAAACACCATATATTTT
NA TRBJ2-5 NA TRBV4-3 CASSQDQGSQETQYF TGCGCCAGCAGCCAAGATCAGGGAAGCCAAGAGACCCAGTACTTC
NA TRBJ2-7 NA TRBV5-6 CASSLGIASPLEQYF TGTGCCAGCAGCCTCGGGATAGCCTCTCCCCTCGAGCAGTACTTC
NA TRBJ1-2 TRBD1 TRBV3-1/TRBV3-2 CASSPRTGGHYGYTF TGTGCCAGCAGCCCCCGGACAGGGGGCCACTATGGCTACACCTTC
NA TRBJ2-7 TRBD2 TRBV5-5 CASSLALAGGLPYEQYF TGTGCCAGCAGCTTAGCCTTAGCGGGAGGGTTACCTTACGAGCAGTACTTC
NA TRBJ2-7 NA TRBV19 CASSIASGGTSYEQYF TGTGCCAGTAGTATCGCCAGTGGGGGAACCTCCTACGAGCAGTACTTC
NA TRBJ2-1 TRBD1 TRBV24-1 CATSDPGQGVSEQFF TGTGCCACCAGTGATCCGGGACAGGGGGTTTCTGAGCAGTTCTTC
NA TRBJ1-1 NA TRBV18 CASSPVLGVGDTEAFF TGTGCCAGCTCACCAGTCTTGGGGGTTGGGGACACTGAAGCTTTCTTT
NA TRBJ1-4 NA TRBV14 CASSSLSDTEKLFF TGTGCCAGCAGCTCTCTTTCGGACACTGAAAAACTGTTTTTT
NA TRBJ2-5 NA TRBV2 CASSDSLLQTQYF TGTGCCAGCAGTGATTCCCTCTTACAGACCCAGTACTTC
NA TRBJ2-1 NA TRBV3-1/TRBV3-2 CASSQVVWEPYNEQFF TGTGCCAGCAGCCAAGTGGTCTGGGAACCCTACAATGAGCAGTTCTTC
NA TRBJ1-4 TRBD1 TRBV6-5 CASRGRDRDEKLFF TGTGCCAGCAGGGGCCGGGACAGGGATGAAAAACTGTTTTTT
NA TRBJ2-1 TRBD2 TRBV9 CASSGISGRLNEQFF TGTGCCAGCAGCGGGATTAGCGGGAGACTAAATGAGCAGTTCTTC
NA TRBJ1-1 TRBD1 TRBV19 CAGASGRGPFF TGTGCCGGAGCAAGTGGGAGGGGGCCTTTCTTT
NA TRBJ1-1 NA TRBV12-5 CASGQREGSIAFF TGTGCTAGTGGACAACGTGAGGGGAGCATAGCTTTCTTT
few TRBJ1-6 TRBD1 TRBV4-1 CASSVTGTESSYNSPLHF TGCGCCAGCAGCGTGACCGGGACAGAAAGCTCCTATAATTCACCCCTCCACTTT
NA TRBJ2-7 NA TRBV11-2 CASSGSSVSYEQYF TGTGCCAGCAGTGGAAGCTCCGTCTCCTACGAGCAGTACTTC
NA TRBJ1-1 NA TRBV27 CASSLFGGAEAFF TGTGCCAGCAGTTTATTCGGTGGGGCTGAAGCTTTCTTT
NA TRBJ2-7 NA TRBV29-1 CSVGDFYEQYF TGCAGCGTCGGGGACTTCTACGAGCAGTACTTC
NA TRBJ2-1 TRBD2 TRBV11-2 CASSSLASGYYNEQFF TGTGCCAGCAGCTCCCTGGCTAGCGGATACTACAATGAGCAGTTCTTC